A selection of T cell receptor beta chains follows, all from one sample in a study of cytomegalovirus exposure and HLA in healthy donors. Sequencing used immunoSEQ multiplex PCR; TCRdb keeps in-frame clones, though not all of them. Of 150,000 to 200,000 clones detected, about 76% appear once; the ten largest clones hold approximately 2%. Source material: PBMCs. The origin of the receptors is a female donor in good health and CMV-seronegative. CDR3s include the opening cysteine and the closing phenylalanine or tryptophan. A D gene is named only where the DNA matches it firmly. Clone size appears in some rows only: once, few, many, or a class for an expanded clone.

j_call d_call v_call clone_size cdr3_aa cdr3_nt
TRBJ2-7 NA TRBV2 NA CASYRGTNYEQYF TGTGCCAGCTATCGGGGGACCAACTACGAGCAGTACTTC
TRBJ2-5 TRBD1 TRBV30 NA CAWNTMTGRETQYF TGTGCCTGGAACACCATGACAGGGAGAGAGACCCAGTACTTC
TRBJ2-7 TRBD1 TRBV5-4 NA CASSIWDRLYEQYF TGTGCCAGCAGTATATGGGACAGACTATACGAGCAGTACTTC
TRBJ2-7 TRBD2 TRBV19 NA CASSSTSGDSYEQYF TGTGCCAGTAGTAGCACTAGCGGCGACTCCTACGAGCAGTACTTC
TRBJ2-3 TRBD2 TRBV6-6 NA CASSYSGGEATQYF TGTGCCAGCAGTTACTCGGGGGGGGAGGCTACGCAGTATTTT
TRBJ2-5 TRBD2 TRBV19 few CASSLGTSPETQYF TGTGCCAGTAGCTTAGGGACTAGCCCAGAGACCCAGTACTTC
TRBJ1-1 NA TRBV7-9 NA CASSFQPGTEAFF TGTGCCAGCAGCTTTCAGCCGGGCACTGAAGCTTTCTTT
TRBJ2-2 NA TRBV21-1 NA CASSMDITGLAGGGTGELFF TGTGCCAGCTCGATGGACATTACGGGACTAGCGGGAGGTGGGACCGGGGAGCTGTTTTTT
TRBJ2-6 NA TRBV23-1 NA CASSQSSSVSGANVLTF TGCGCCAGCAGTCAATCGAGTTCCGTCTCTGGGGCCAACGTCCTGACTTTC
TRBJ1-6 NA TRBV2 few CASSARVASSYNSPLHF TGTGCCAGCAGTGCCAGGGTGGCTTCCTCCTATAATTCACCCCTCCACTTT
TRBJ1-1 NA TRBV7-9 NA CASSTRQENTEAFF TGTGCCAGCAGCACCCGACAGGAGAACACTGAAGCTTTCTTT